This entry lists 19 T cell receptor beta chains sequenced from one sample in a study of glioma-infiltrating T cells after dendritic cell vaccination. The protocol was immunoSEQ multiplex PCR, while the TCRdb copy is restricted to in-frame clones and leaves out a portion. The sample consists of roughly 47,000 clones, over 75% of them appearing once. The specimen was blood, collected before dendritic cell vaccination. These receptor sequences come from a human donor with glioblastoma.

This chain connects TRBV27 to TRBJ2-3; 9 bases match TRBD2. The V and J ends lost 3 bases and 1 base, in that order; junction bases with no gene match: 17. This CDR3 contains 20 residues. Looked up from germline, CDR1 is MNHEY and CDR2 is SMNVEV (reference sequence). The CDR3 region is CASSFSGGRAGRWGTDTQYF. The DNA of the CDR3 is TGTGCCAGCAGTTTCTCCGGCGGGAGGGCCGGTCGTTGGGGCACAGATACGCAGTATTTT.

A note on this clone: At one end, the junction sequence differs from germline, possibly due to a read error. This chain uses TRBV7-9 with TRBJ2-3; D unclear. The CDR3 has 13 amino acids. Germline CDR1 SEHNR, CDR2 FQNEAQ (reference sequence). The CDR3, as DNA: TGTGCCAGTAGCTTAGATGGAGTAGATACGCAGTATTTT. This codes for CASSLDGVDTQYF.

This chain connects TRBV4-3 to TRBJ2-1, with 12 bases aligning to TRBD2. Germline values: CDR1 LGHNA, CDR2 YSLEER. The CDR3 is 15 amino acids. V was clipped by 0 bases and J by 11 bases; unmatched bases: 5. The CDR3 loop reads CASSQDPGLAGKQFF. The CDR3 region has the DNA TGCGCCAGCAGCCAAGATCCTGGACTAGCGGGAAAGCAGTTCTTC.

J is TRBJ1-5 and V is TRBV10-3; perhaps TRBD1 as D (6 bases). Germline CDR1 and CDR2: ENHRY and SYGVKD. V lost 7 bases, J lost 5 bases, and 15 bases lay in between. The CDR3 is made up of 14 amino acids. DNA of the CDR3: TGTGCCATCAAGGGGTCGGCAGGGGATCAGCCCCAGCATTTT. Amino acid sequence: CAIKGSAGDQPQHF.

A few counts support this clone. The genes are TRBV6-6 and TRBJ2-7; a weak D match, TRBD1 (5 bases). The germline gives CDR1 MNHNY, CDR2 SVGAGI (reference sequence). CDR3 length equals 14 residues. The ends were cut back, 3 bases at V and 5 bases at J, with 14 bases in the middle. CDR3 in DNA: TGTGCCAGCAGTTATCTGGAAGGGGTCCACGAGCAGTACTTC. This translates into CASSYLEGVHEQYF.

This clone was observed once. The V and J genes are TRBV5-1 and TRBJ2-2, with D possibly being TRBD2 (5 bases). Germline CDR1 is SGHRS and CDR2 is YFSETQ. The CDR3 runs to 15 residues. The V end was cut by 0 bases, the J end by 5 bases, with 11 bases between. The CDR3 is CASSLVASRTGELFF. CDR3 in DNA: TGCGCCAGCAGCTTGGTAGCTAGCCGGACCGGGGAGCTGTTTTTT.

The chain uses TRBV6-6 and TRBJ1-4; D gene uncertain. V lost 1 base, J lost 8 bases, and 11 bases lay in between. The CDR3 consists of 14 residues. The germline CDR1 and CDR2 sequences are MNHNY and SVGAGI (reference sequence). The CDR3 bases are TGTGCCAGCAGTTACTTGACTCGCGGGGAAAAACTGTTTTTT. This encodes CASSYLTRGEKLFF.

CDR3 sequence reads: CASSDGQGYYEQYF. Here the CDR3 DNA reads TGTGCCAGTAGTGACGGACAGGGTTACTACGAGCAGTACTTC. This chain links TRBV19 with TRBJ2-7; 8 bases are shared with TRBD1. The V gene's germline CDR1 is LNHDA and CDR2 SQIVND (reference sequence). The CDR3 loop spans 14 amino acids. V gave up 5 bases and J gave up 3 bases; unmatched junction bases: 6.

The V gene is TRBV6-6, the J gene TRBJ1-2, with 8 bases lining up with TRBD1. This CDR3 has 13 residues. V gave up 5 bases and J gave up 4 bases; unmatched junction bases: 3. The germline V gene encodes CDR1 MNHNY and CDR2 SVGAGI (reference sequence). The CDR3 protein is CASSITGGYGYTF. In nucleotides, the CDR3 is TGTGCCAGCAGTATTACAGGGGGCTATGGCTACACCTTC.

The V and J genes are TRBV5-1 and TRBJ2-5; D gene unclear. The V gene's germline CDR1 is SGHRS and CDR2 YFSETQ. The CDR3 has 12 amino acids. The germline V and J ends were trimmed by 0 bases and 5 bases, with 5 bases remaining between them. The CDR3 sequence: CASSLAMETQYF. In DNA form, the CDR3 reads TGCGCCAGCAGCTTGGCCATGGAGACCCAGTACTTC.

The sample holds one count of this clone. The chain is built from TRBV14 and TRBJ2-3, with TRBD2 matching over 8 bases. Germline assignment: CDR1 SGHDN and CDR2 FVKESK. With 1 base clipped from V and 1 base from J, the junction kept 7 bases outside the gene matches. This CDR3 spans 17 amino acids. CDR3 sequence reads: CASSQGLAGRGTDTQYF. CDR3 coding DNA: TGTGCCAGCAGCCAAGGGCTAGCGGGCCGGGGCACAGATACGCAGTATTTT.

The chain combines TRBV19 with TRBJ1-4; D call uncertain. Germline lookup yields CDR1 LNHDA and CDR2 SQIVND (reference sequence). The V and J ends lost 1 base and 5 bases respectively, with 8 bases between them. The CDR3 is 14 residues long. In DNA form, the CDR3 reads TGTGCCAGTAGTATAGTACCGGGGAATGAAAAACTGTTTTTT. It yields the protein CASSIVPGNEKLFF.

This chain joins TRBV6-6 and TRBJ1-5, with TRBD1 matching over 9 bases. Germline assignment: CDR1 MNHNY and CDR2 SVGAGI (reference sequence). The CDR3 spans 15 residues. With 5 bases clipped from V and 6 bases from J, the junction kept 8 bases outside the gene matches. The DNA of the CDR3 is TGTGCCAGCAGTCTTGGGACAGGGAAGGGTCAGCCCCAGCATTTT. This gives the protein CASSLGTGKGQPQHF.

The chain combines TRBV6-6 with TRBJ2-3; no clear D. In germline, CDR1 is MNHNY, CDR2 SVGAGI (reference sequence). V lost 7 bases and J 1 base, leaving 6 bases between the germline ends. The CDR3 covers 12 residues. The CDR3 bases are TGTGCCAGCAATCAGGGCACAGATACGCAGTATTTT. It encodes CASNQGTDTQYF.

The rearrangement links TRBV19 to TRBJ1-5; TRBD1 matches 10 bases. J was trimmed by 4 bases and V by 5 bases; bases with no gene match: 5. Looked up from germline, CDR1 is LNHDA and CDR2 is SQIVND (reference sequence). This CDR3 contains 15 residues. Written as DNA, the CDR3 is TGTGCCAGTAGTGCGACAGGGGGCAGAAATCAGCCCCAGCATTTT. Its translation is CASSATGGRNQPQHF.

The chain employs TRBV14 and TRBJ2-7, with D uncertain. V gave up 3 bases and J gave up 4 bases, with 4 bases separating them. The germline gives CDR1 SGHDN, CDR2 FVKESK. The CDR3 length is 11 residues. In nucleotides, the CDR3 is TGTGCCAGCAGCCATCAATACGAGCAGTACTTC. This gives the protein CASSHQYEQYF.

J is TRBJ1-5 and V is TRBV28, with a weak D call TRBD1 (5 bases). CDR3 length: 12 residues. Germline V gene sequence: CDR1 MDHEN, CDR2 SYDVKM. V was trimmed by 8 bases and J by 9 bases, leaving 14 bases between them. This chain's CDR3 is CASSGGGWPQHF. The CDR3 nucleotides are TGTGCCAGCTCGGGGGGGGGATGGCCCCAGCATTTT.

J is TRBJ1-2 and V is TRBV7-9, with no clear D. The CDR3 spans 13 residues. The ends were cut back, 3 bases at V and 2 bases at J, with 7 bases in the middle. Looked up from germline, CDR1 is SEHNR and CDR2 is FQNEAQ (reference sequence). The CDR3 loop is CASSFRENYGYTF. DNA of the CDR3: TGTGCCAGCAGCTTTCGAGAAAACTATGGCTACACCTTC. Full variable domain (rest looked up from reference TRBV7-9 and TRBJ1-2): DTGVSQNPRHKITKRGQNVTFRCDPISEHNRLYWYRQTLGQGPEFLTYFQNEAQLEKSRLLSDRFSAERPKGSFSTLEIQRTEQGDSAMYLCASSFRENYGYTFGSGTRLTVV.

The sample holds a few counts of this clone. V is TRBV10-3 and J is TRBJ2-1, with 8 bases lining up with TRBD1. The CDR3 is 14 residues long. CDR1 is ENHRY, CDR2 SYGVKD, per germline. V was clipped by 5 bases and J by 4 bases; unmatched bases: 4. Here the CDR3 reads CAISTQGAYNEQFF. In DNA, the CDR3 is TGTGCCATCAGTACGCAGGGGGCTTACAATGAGCAGTTCTTC.